This TCR beta chain was obtained from a study of cytomegalovirus exposure and HLA in healthy donors (dated by TCRdb to between 2016 and 2019). Regarding the complete study: In an earlier analysis of approximately 500 of the donors, around 290 Gb of sequence data and 90 million to 130 million unique TCR beta sequences from about 179 million T cells were reported. Among a few hundred genotyped donors of the cohort, an average of approximately 250,000 unique TCR beta nucleotide sequences were sequenced per donor, roughly a sixth of them non-productive. Four to six DR-DQ haplotypes were handled as single units for association and clustering, since linkage in the cohort was strong. Of the approximately 400 genotyped donors, 81% were placed in the genetic ancestry cluster associated with self-reported Caucasian donors. The study aimed to test whether cataloging public T cell receptors could reveal signatures of past pathogen exposure. A separate validation cohort of roughly 130 different subjects was used in addition to the approximately 640-subject first cohort. To decide whether each TCR beta V gene segment behaved as functional or pseudogenic, an earlier analysis of some 600 of the donors relied on high-throughput TCR beta sequencing. Every repertoire in the discovery cohort had been generated on one and the same sequencing platform. In the later analysis, no new phenotypic data were used to find candidate immune exposures; instead, reliance was placed on TCR beta sequences and their occurrence across donors. A later genetic analysis took genome-wide SNP genotypes for about three fifths of the roughly 670 donors and used that subset as a discovery cohort. A later analysis re-examined previously published TCR beta repertoires from more than 550 donors and added high-resolution HLA genotyping to investigate patterns of TCR occurrence. Class I and class II HLA loci were covered by the typing at four-digit resolution. The study used immunosequencing to profile the T cell repertoires of 600 to 850 subjects and linked those repertoires to cytomegalovirus serostatus. Donor age, sex, ethnicity and CMV serostatus were compiled together with the repertoire data. The number of typed donors differed by locus: about 620-640 for A, B, C, DRB1 and DQB1; some 500 for DQA1; some 590 for DPA1; and roughly 490 for DPB1. To predict cytomegalovirus infection status, the study brought together high-throughput TCR immunosequencing, statistical association of individual TCRs with disease status, and machine learning. An early release covering roughly 640 HLA-typed donors comprised approximately 290 gigabases of sequencing data and tens of millions of unique TCR sequences.

The CDR3 runs 11 residues from the cysteine to the phenylalanine. Left in the record is the CDR3 DNA by itself, 33 bases read in frame from the first base. CDR1 and CDR2 (DFQATT, SNEGSKA) derive from the germline V gene (reference sequence). The trim is 5 bases for V and 3 bases for J, with a gap of 8 bases between the germline ends. The cohort was made up of 500 to 850 healthy bone marrow donors. At the time of sampling, all cohort members were nominally healthy, though unrecorded immune exposures were likely present. The donor tested CMV seropositive and was one of the 289 seropositive cohort members. Every donor gave a peripheral blood sample, and the peripheral blood mononuclear cells from that sample were used for TCR beta sequencing. Genomic DNA extraction from the blood cell samples was performed with the Qiagen DNeasy Blood Extraction Kit. As for this clone: There is no known antigen for this receptor. The record has no base qualities; no much larger clone is one base away.

General findings and caveats noted by the study authors: The study listed 150 to 200 TCR beta chains as associated with cytomegalovirus. Cytomegalovirus status was reported to be diagnosed by the classifier with high specificity and sensitivity in both the original and validation cohorts. Assigning TCR associations to individual alleles was difficult when HLA alleles, especially DR and DQ, strongly co-occurred. A further reported finding was that TCR beta sequences accurately predicted the HLA-A and HLA-B alleles for most subjects in the first cohort. Linkage disequilibrium might explain the correlated functional status among segregating V segments, but an unknown experimental factor could not be excluded. Roughly uniform sequencing depth across donors was assumed in presence/absence analyses, although this assumption may not hold. The authors suggested that the approach could potentially be extended to other disease states and immunological phenotypes. Only TCR beta chains were sequenced in this cohort, and the absence of alpha or paired-chain data limited detectable features. In vitro tests confirmed that a few of the cytomegalovirus-associated TCR beta chains recognize cytomegalovirus antigens. Most CMV-associated TCR beta chains appeared to be HLA-restricted in a later analysis, and the HLA associations seemed to be driven largely by CMV exposure. HLA typing was unavailable for some donors at each locus, so association tests used only the typed subset. Because counts were too low, 15 to 20 rarely observed V segments, including chromosome 9 orphons, were excluded from the earlier analysis of 587 of the donors. In a later genetic analysis, fewer N-insertions in productive TCRs were reported among donors in an Asian-associated ancestry cluster than the approximately 710-donor mean. An association between a missense DCLRE1C variant and V-gene and J-gene trimming of TCR beta chains was found in a later genetic analysis and replicated in an independent cohort. Some IMGT-functional V segments, including TRBV6-2 and TRBV6-3, could not be told apart with the 87-base-pair reads, so those segments were excluded. A later analysis reported that several top co-occurrence clusters appeared linked to parvovirus B19, influenza, CMV and Epstein-Barr virus. A later analysis associated about 17,000 TCR beta sequences with specific HLA alleles at a false discovery rate of 0.05. Broadly in line with IMGT annotations, most TCR beta V segments showed up in productive rearrangements about 87% or about 30% of the time in an earlier analysis of 587 of the donors. In a later analysis, TCR association rates were found to vary across HLA loci, with the most associated TCRs seen for DRB1 alleles and the fewest for HLA-C alleles. In a later analysis, HLA-associated TCR beta chains were found to be more clonally expanded and to have lower generation probabilities than equally common non-associated chains. A cluster of highly shared sequence variants was judged likely to represent a technical artifact of the sequencing pipeline. CMV serostatus was the only immune exposure information available for the cohort. Most TCR sequences were seen in very few donors, while some public TCRs were found in many individuals.

The library was obtained by the immunoSEQ multiplex PCR assay. For the multiplex PCR, a mixture combining 60 forward primers for TCR Vbeta segments and 13 reverse primers for TCR Jbeta segments was used. A multiplex PCR assay on genomic DNA amplified the CDR3 region of rearranged TCR beta genes. The amplified TCR beta libraries were sequenced on the Illumina HiSeq System as 87-base-pair reads. As for the authors' bioinformatics: A later analysis counted approximately 74 million unique TCR beta chains across the 550 to 800 repertoires, and 9 million to 14 million of these chains were shared by at least two donors. Raw reads were error-corrected and collapsed into unique sequences with a nearest-neighbor algorithm that merged closely related sequences to remove PCR and sequencing errors. To assign V, D and J gene segments, CDR3 sequences were aligned to IMGT reference sequences. Each retained sequence needed at least a six-nucleotide match to both a V gene segment and a J gene segment. A rearrangement was called productive if the CDR3 had no stop codons and remained in frame with V and J, and every other rearrangement was called non-productive. CDR3 was defined according to IMGT convention as the region running from the second conserved V-encoded cysteine to the conserved J-encoded phenylalanine. In an earlier analysis of around 540 of the donors, sequences lacking an unambiguous match to a single V gene segment were excluded. An earlier analysis of under 750 of the donors called V segments functional above 56.7% productive rearrangements and segregating when the between-donor standard deviation exceeded 5%. A statistical classification framework was developed to diagnose cytomegalovirus status using the catalog of TCR beta chain sequences. In a later analysis, V and J genes were assigned by comparing TCR nucleotide sequences against IMGT/GENE-DB human TR gene sequences. A later analysis assigned CDR3 sequences and most-parsimonious VDJ recombination scenarios with the TCRdist pipeline. In a later analysis, each TCR beta chain was defined by its CDR3 amino acid sequence together with its V-gene family, and reads without a unique V-gene family were excluded. In a later analysis, 450 to 600 highly shared, low-generation-probability nucleotide sequences were removed to address suspected cross-contamination and a sequencing artifact. In a later analysis, a clonal expansion index was calculated for each public chain from normalized within-repertoire ranks of inferred template counts. Generation probabilities in a later analysis came from a VDJ recombination model fitted to out-of-frame rearrangements, and those results were checked against IGoR. In a later analysis, TCR-TCR, TCR-HLA and TCR-CMV co-occurrence was scored with hypergeometric tests, and a repertoire-size bias correction was applied to TCR pairs. In a later analysis, false discovery rates were estimated by permuting HLA or CMV assignments 20 times. In a later analysis, co-occurring TCRs were grouped using DBSCAN, with TCRdist sequence similarity added in when clustering inside HLA-allele-positive subsets. Repertoires with fewer than 30,000 or more than 120,000 public chains, plus five repertoires with anomalous nucleotide sharing, were excluded from co-occurrence clustering. The table was pulled from immuneACCESS by TCRdb, which kept in-frame rearrangements only. Such tables lose some clones; where checked, under half of the loss comes from unresolved V genes, and the rest has no known cause. That table gives V, J and clone size, and the DNA gave D and trimming. In all, the sample holds approximately 97,000 clones, and 79% of those were seen once. The top ten hold approximately 3.4% of the sample.

This chain joins TRBV20-1 to TRBJ2-7, with no confident D gene call. This TCR was recovered from a male donor in good health and CMV-seropositive. Sequenced input: PBMCs. The CDR3 region: CSAFNSYEQYF. The nucleotide sequence reads TGCAGTGCTTTTAACAGCTACGAGCAGTACTTC.